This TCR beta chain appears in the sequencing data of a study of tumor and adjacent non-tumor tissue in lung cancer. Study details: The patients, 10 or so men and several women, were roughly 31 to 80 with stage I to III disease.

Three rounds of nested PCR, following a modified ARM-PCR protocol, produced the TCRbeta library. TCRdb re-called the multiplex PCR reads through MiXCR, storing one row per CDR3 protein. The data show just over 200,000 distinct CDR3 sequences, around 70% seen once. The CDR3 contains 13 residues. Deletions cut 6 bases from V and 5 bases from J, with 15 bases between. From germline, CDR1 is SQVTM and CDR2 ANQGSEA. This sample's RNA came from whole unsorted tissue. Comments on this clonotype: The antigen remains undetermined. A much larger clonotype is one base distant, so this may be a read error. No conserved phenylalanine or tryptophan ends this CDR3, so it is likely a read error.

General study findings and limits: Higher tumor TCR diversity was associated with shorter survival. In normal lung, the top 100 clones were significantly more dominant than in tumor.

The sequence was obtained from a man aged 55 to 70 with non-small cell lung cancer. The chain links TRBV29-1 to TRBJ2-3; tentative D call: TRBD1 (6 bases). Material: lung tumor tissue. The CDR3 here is CSVGWGQGDTQYL. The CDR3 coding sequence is TGCAGCGTGGGTTGGGGGCAAGGAGATACGCAGTATCTT.